These 13 T cell receptor beta chains share one sample of origin, sequenced in a study of T-cell reconstitution after alpha-beta-depleted transplantation in children (dated by TCRdb to the mid-2010s). Libraries were made using PCR. The instrument was an Illumina HiSeq 2500. To normalize quantification of the TCRbeta repertoire, the TCR libraries were built with molecular barcoding that relied on unique molecular identifiers. TCRdb passed the public sequencing reads through fastp at Q25 and MiXCR, retaining productive beta sequences. Entries that share a CDR3 protein sequence are merged under the most common genes and DNA. Here the sample has about 240,000 distinct CDR3 sequences; around 12% occur a single time. About 2.6% of the sample belongs to the ten largest clones. The sequencing used PBMCs from the stem cell graft donor, collected from the stem cell graft. These TCRs come from a human donor who donated a stem cell graft to a child with acute lymphoblastic leukemia.

The table lists this clonotype with a few counts. The chain employs TRBV7-2 and TRBJ2-7; D possibly matches TRBD1 or TRBD2 (5 bases each). Trimming pared 7 bases from V and 7 bases from J, leaving 20 bases between. CDR3 length equals 14 residues. Germline CDR1 SGHTA, CDR2 FQGNSA. CDR3 region: CASTLPGPQREQYF. CDR3 nucleotide sequence: TGTGCCAGCACCCTACCGGGACCCCAGCGGGAGCAGTACTTC.

This clonotype was observed at least ten times. This chain connects TRBV5-6 to TRBJ2-5; D gene uncertain. Germline loops: CDR1 SGHDT, CDR2 YYEEEE. CDR3 length equals 14 residues. Trimming took 0 bases from V and 6 from J, leaving 12 bases between them. The CDR3 spells CASSLDPSAKTQYF. CDR3 nucleotides: TGTGCCAGCAGCTTGGATCCCTCGGCGAAGACCCAGTACTTC.

The sample holds many counts of this clonotype. The rearrangement uses TRBV10-3 and TRBJ1-5; D call uncertain. Germline-derived CDR1 and CDR2 are ENHRY and SYGVKD. Trimming left V 2 bases short and J 4 bases short, with 9 bases between. The CDR3 totals 14 residues. CDR3 sequence (DNA): TGTGCCATCAGTGAGCGAGCAGGAAATCAGCCCCAGCATTTT. This gives the protein CAISERAGNQPQHF.

V is TRBV18 and J is TRBJ2-5, with no clear D. Deletions cut 2 bases from V and 5 bases from J, with 12 bases between. The CDR3 spans 14 residues. CDR1 is KGHSH and CDR2 is LQKENI in the germline V gene. The CDR3 DNA follows: TGTGCCAGCTCACCAGACGACTCCCCGGAGACCCAGTACTTC. Amino acid sequence: CASSPDDSPETQYF. Based on the CDR3 plus reference TRBV18 and TRBJ2-5, the full variable domain is NAGVMQNPRHLVRRRGQEARLRCSPMKGHSHVYWYRQLPEEGLKFMVYLQKENIIDESGMPKERFSAEFPKEGPSILRIQQVVRGDSAAYFCASSPDDSPETQYFGPGTRLLVL.

This clonotype was seen at least ten times. The chain joins TRBV4-1 to TRBJ2-1; maybe TRBD1 (5 bases). Trimming stripped 2 bases from V and 7 bases from J, with 12 bases between. CDR1 is MGHRA, CDR2 YSYEKL, per germline. There are 14 residues in the CDR3. CDR3 residues: CASSQRRSGNEQFF. The CDR3 region has the DNA TGCGCCAGCAGCCAAAGGCGGTCAGGGAATGAGCAGTTCTTC.

This clonotype has more than one count but fewer than ten. This chain connects TRBV20-1 to TRBJ2-1, with 10 nucleotides matching TRBD2. CDR3 length equals 15 residues. With 3 bases clipped from V and 8 bases from J, the junction kept 10 bases outside the gene matches. The germline CDR1 and CDR2 sequences are DFQATT and SNEGSKA (reference sequence). CDR3 sequence: CSASTSGEGWDEQFF. CDR3 nucleotides: TGCAGTGCTAGTACTAGCGGGGAGGGGTGGGATGAGCAGTTCTTC.

V is TRBV20-1 and J is TRBJ1-5, with 8 bases lining up with TRBD1. Germline-derived CDR1 and CDR2 are DFQATT and SNEGSKA (reference sequence). The J segment lost 5 bases and the V segment lost 2 bases, leaving 5 bases of the junction unmatched. The CDR3 contains 14 residues. CDR3 region: CSARSGQDYQPQHF. The CDR3 DNA reads as TGCAGTGCTAGATCGGGACAGGACTATCAGCCCCAGCATTTT.

This clonotype occurred many times. This chain links TRBV25-1 with TRBJ2-7; D remains ambiguous. This CDR3 has 12 amino acids. Germline V lookup: CDR1 MGHDK, CDR2 SYGVNS. The V and J ends lost 3 bases and 7 bases respectively, with 10 bases between them. The CDR3 DNA is TGTGCCAGCAGTGACCGGAAGGGTGAGCAGTACTTC. It yields the protein CASSDRKGEQYF.

This clonotype has ten or more counts. The V and J genes are TRBV12-3 or TRBV12-4 and TRBJ2-7; no reliable D call. Trimming stripped 6 bases from V and 2 bases from J, with 5 bases between. This CDR3 has 11 residues. The CDR3 DNA is TGTGCCAGCAGGGGTCCCTACGAGCAGTACTTC. Amino acid sequence: CASRGPYEQYF.

Regarding this clonotype: A much more abundant neighbour one base away suggests this may be a read error. V gene TRBV9 combines with J gene TRBJ2-2, with D perhaps TRBD2 (5 bases). The CDR3 is made up of 15 amino acids. The germline CDR1 and CDR2 sequences are SGDLS and YYNGEE. CDR3 sequence reads: CASSQRPLNTGVLFF. In nucleotides, the CDR3 is TGTGCCAGCTCCCAGCGTCCCCTTAACACCGGGGTGCTGTTTTTT.

This clonotype was recorded at least ten times. The chain combines TRBV12-3 or TRBV12-4 with TRBJ1-6, with D unclear. The CDR3 loop spans 15 amino acids. V lost 4 bases to trimming and J lost 11 bases, with 18 bases between them. The CDR3 DNA follows: TGTGCCAGCAGTTCCCCGGGTGGCCCGGTGGCACCCCTCCACTTT. Protein sequence: CASSSPGGPVAPLHF.

In its sample, this clonotype was seen many times. This chain joins TRBV9 and TRBJ2-1, with 8 positions matching TRBD2. J lost 1 base, V lost 3 bases, and 9 bases had no gene match. The length of the CDR3 is 17 residues. Germline V gene sequence: CDR1 SGDLS, CDR2 YYNGEE. CDR3 protein: CASSGSIAGPSYNEQFF. CDR3 nucleotide sequence: TGTGCCAGCAGCGGATCAATAGCGGGACCGTCCTACAATGAGCAGTTCTTC.

Many counts were recorded for this clonotype. V and J are TRBV12-3 or TRBV12-4 and TRBJ2-3; TRBD2 might be the D (5 bases). CDR3 length: 16 residues. The V and J ends lost 6 bases and 1 base respectively, with 17 bases between them. Written as DNA, the CDR3 is TGTGCCAGCAGCTCACCCAAGCGGAGACGCACAGATACGCAGTATTTT. Translating it yields CASSSPKRRRTDTQYF.